Listed here are 20 T cell receptor beta chains from one sample, sequenced in a study of regulatory T cells in long-lasting Graves disease. Arm-PCR of CDR3 regions with iRepertoire HTBI primers generated TCR beta libraries. TCRdb re-analysed the multiplex PCR reads in MiXCR, keeping a single row per CDR3 protein. The sample contains 300,000 to 400,000 distinct CDR3 sequences, 16% of which appear only once. Time point reported: newly diagnosed GD, antithyroid drugs for less than 3 months. PBMC-derived RNA was used for the TCR library. In addition, the sample was reused for a study of T cells in Graves' hyperthyroidism and ophthalmopathy.

The sequencing here drew on peripheral blood mononuclear cells (PBMCs), taken at new diagnosis, from a patient treated with antithyroid drugs. All receptors derive from a middle-aged man with Graves disease.

Of note for this clonotype: One junction end disagrees with the germline gene, perhaps due to a read error. The rearrangement links TRBV5-1 to TRBJ2-3, with D possibly TRBD2 on 5 matching bases. CDR1 and CDR2 from the germline V gene are SGHRS and YFSETQ. The CDR3 is 13 residues long. CDR3 in amino acids: CASTGVFTDTQYF. CDR3 sequence (DNA): TGTGCCAGCACCGGGGTGTTCACAGATACGCAGTATTTT.

This clonotype has a handful of counts. This chain links TRBV5-6 with TRBJ2-5; D is undetermined. Germline loops: CDR1 SGHDT, CDR2 YYEEEE. With 4 bases removed from V and 2 bases from J, the gap between germline ends came to 9 bases. This CDR3 is 13 amino acids long. In DNA, the CDR3 is TGTGCCAGCAGCCCGGACGGGCAAGAGACCCAGTACTTC. Protein sequence: CASSPDGQETQYF.

This clonotype was seen many times. This sequence joins TRBV20-1 and TRBJ1-2, with 7 nucleotides matching TRBD1. CDR1 DFQATT and CDR2 SNEGSKA come from the germline V gene (reference sequence). This CDR3 comprises 14 residues. V shed 3 bases, J shed 7 bases, and the junction held 11 bases outside the gene matches. Written as DNA, the CDR3 is TGCAGTGCTAGGAAGGGGGCGGACTTGGGTGGCTACACCTTC. Translated, it gives CSARKGADLGGYTF.

The chain couples TRBV19 to TRBJ2-1; 8 bases map to TRBD1. CDR1 is LNHDA and CDR2 is SQIVND in the germline V gene (reference sequence). The V and J ends lost 3 bases and 7 bases, in that order; junction bases with no gene match: 5. The CDR3 runs to 14 residues. As DNA, the CDR3 is TGTGCCAGTAGTATGCAGGGGGCGTATAATGAGCAGTTCTTC. This gives the protein CASSMQGAYNEQFF.

The CDR3, as DNA: TGTGCCAGCAGCCGGGCAGGGACCAACTATGGCTACACCTTC. This sequence encodes CASSRAGTNYGYTF. This chain connects TRBV7-9 to TRBJ1-2; maybe TRBD1 (5 bases). The V end lost 5 bases, the J end lost 2 bases, and 12 bases lay between the germline ends. Germline CDR1 reads SEHNR; CDR2 reads FQNEAQ (reference sequence). The CDR3 extends over 14 amino acids.

This clonotype was seen a handful of times. The chain uses TRBV7-2 and TRBJ1-3; no clear D. Germline values: CDR1 SGHTA, CDR2 FQGNSA. V lost 5 bases, J lost 0 bases, and 14 bases lay in between. The CDR3 covers 16 residues. This CDR3 reads CASSTAPGFSGNTIYF. CDR3 nucleotides: TGTGCCAGCAGCACCGCCCCCGGTTTCTCTGGAAACACCATATATTTT.

This clonotype has just a few counts. The chain carries TRBV5-5 and TRBJ2-5; TRBD2 aligns across 7 bases. V gave up 5 bases and J gave up 2 bases; unmatched junction bases: 9. Germline V gives CDR1 SGHKS, CDR2 YYEKEE (reference sequence). The CDR3 loop spans 15 amino acids. CDR3 amino acids: CASSESWGGQETQYF. For the CDR3, the DNA is TGTGCCAGCAGTGAAAGTTGGGGGGGGCAAGAGACCCAGTACTTC.

This clonotype was observed a handful of times. The chain couples TRBV9 to TRBJ2-2, with D unresolved. This CDR3 is built from 14 residues. The germline gives CDR1 SGDLS, CDR2 YYNGEE. Deletions cut 1 base from V and 1 base from J, with 5 bases between. Here the CDR3 DNA reads TGTGCCAGCAGCGTATTGGAGAACACCGGGGAGCTGTTTTTT. Translation gives CASSVLENTGELFF.

At least ten counts were recorded for this clonotype. CDR3 protein: CASSVGGGVAETQYF. The CDR3 DNA is TGTGCCAGCAGCGTGGGTGGAGGGGTCGCAGAGACCCAGTACTTC. The chain is built from TRBV9 and TRBJ2-5, with D perhaps matching TRBD2 (6 bases). Trimming removed 2 bases from V and 4 bases from J, with 15 bases in between. The CDR3 runs 15 residues. The V gene's germline CDR1 is SGDLS and CDR2 YYNGEE.

This clonotype was detected only a few times. The rearrangement links TRBV3-1 to TRBJ2-3; 12 bases fit TRBD2. CDR3 length: 17 amino acids. The germline V gene encodes CDR1 LGHDT and CDR2 YNNKEL (reference sequence). V shed 4 bases, J shed 2 bases, and the junction held 7 bases outside the gene matches. CDR3: CASSPPGLAGSTDTQYF. The CDR3 bases are TGTGCCAGCAGCCCACCGGGACTAGCGGGCTCCACAGATACGCAGTATTTT.

The chain has TRBV7-2 and TRBJ2-3; TRBD2 aligns across 12 bases. Germline V gives CDR1 SGHTA, CDR2 FQGNSA. With V trimmed by 3 bases and J by 6 bases, 10 bases remained unmatched. The CDR3 has 17 amino acids. The CDR3 DNA reads as TGTGCCAGCAGCTTGGCGAGAACTAGCGGGGGGCGCGATACGCAGTATTTT. This encodes CASSLARTSGGRDTQYF.

This clonotype has at least ten counts. CDR3 loop: CASSDRTGKTKLFF. The DNA of the CDR3 is TGTGCCAGCAGTGATAGGACAGGCAAAACAAAACTGTTTTTT. The genes are TRBV2 and TRBJ1-4, with 7 bases identical to TRBD1. Germline V gene sequence: CDR1 SNHLY, CDR2 FYNNEI. The CDR3 consists of 14 residues. V shed 3 bases, J shed 10 bases, and the junction held 8 bases outside the gene matches. Looking up the rest from reference TRBV2 and TRBJ1-4 gives the full variable domain: EPEVTQTPSHQVTQMGQEVILRCVPISNHLYFYWYRQILGQKVEFLVSFYNNEISEKSEIFDDQFSVERPDGSNFTLKIRSTKLEDSAMYFCASSDRTGKTKLFFGSGTQLSVL.

At least ten counts were recorded for this clonotype. V usage is TRBV20-1 and J usage is TRBJ1-4; the D is unclear. Per germline, CDR1 DFQATT and CDR2 SNEGSKA (reference sequence). V was trimmed by 1 base and J by 3 bases, leaving 6 bases between them. There are 13 residues in the CDR3. CDR3 in DNA: TGCAGTGCTAGAGGACACCCTAATGAAAAACTGTTTTTT. This translates into CSARGHPNEKLFF.

The chain has TRBV3-1 and TRBJ2-1; 7 bases match TRBD2. Germline CDR1 and CDR2: LGHDT and YNNKEL (reference sequence). The ends lost 2 bases at V and 4 bases at J; junction bases unmatched: 5. CDR3 size: 15 residues. The CDR3 spells CASSQRAGIYNEQFF. CDR3 DNA sequence: TGTGCCAGCAGCCAAAGAGCGGGGATATACAATGAGCAGTTCTTC.

This clonotype was detected only a few times. The gene calls are TRBV4-1 and TRBJ1-6; D unclear. Germline CDR1 reads MGHRA; CDR2 reads YSYEKL. Trimming stripped 4 bases from V and 4 bases from J, with 11 bases between. The CDR3 extends over 15 amino acids. CDR3 in amino acids: CASSLRAVYNSPLHF. In DNA, the CDR3 is TGCGCCAGCAGCCTACGGGCGGTTTATAATTCACCCCTCCACTTT.

This clonotype was counted many times. This sequence joins TRBV20-1 and TRBJ2-7; 10 nucleotides align to TRBD2. Germline trimming cut 4 bases from V and 6 bases from J; bases unmatched to any gene: 9. There are 14 residues in the CDR3. Germline CDR1 reads DFQATT; CDR2 reads SNEGSKA (reference sequence). The CDR3 DNA reads as TGCAGTGCTAAAAGAAGCGGGGGGGGCTTCGAGCAGTACTTC. Translation gives CSAKRSGGGFEQYF.

This clonotype was observed many times. Mismatch with germline at one junction end may stem from a read error. The rearrangement joins TRBV18 to TRBJ2-5; D gene ambiguous. The CDR3 totals 13 residues. Germline V CDR1 and CDR2: KGHSH, LQKENI. The DNA of the CDR3 is TGTGCCAGCTCGGAACGGTTTCAAGAAACCCAGTACTTC. Its protein product is CASSERFQETQYF.

With respect to this clonotype: A read error may explain this, as a much larger clone is one base away. This chain joins TRBV18 and TRBJ2-1; D is possibly TRBD1 (5 bases). This CDR3 has 13 amino acids. Looked up from germline, CDR1 is KGHSH and CDR2 is LQKENI. Written as DNA, the CDR3 is TGTGCCAGCTCACCGGACATCTCAAATGAGCGGTTCTTC. This sequence encodes CASSPDISNERFF.

This clonotype has just a few counts. V usage is TRBV4-1 and J usage is TRBJ1-6; D remains unclear. V was cut by 1 base and J by 3 bases, with 10 bases left in between. The germline CDR1 and CDR2 sequences are MGHRA and YSYEKL. CDR3 length: 16 residues. Written as DNA, the CDR3 is TGCGCCAGCAGCCAAGGTCTCCAGGACTATAATTCACCCCTCCACTTT. Its translation: CASSQGLQDYNSPLHF.

This clonotype was detected ten times or more. This rearrangement joins TRBV6-5 to TRBJ2-5; D is possibly TRBD1 or TRBD2 (5 bases each). In germline, CDR1 is MNHEY, CDR2 SVGAGI. Between the trimmed V and J ends, which lost 2 bases and 0 bases, there was a span of 7 bases. The CDR3 is 14 amino acids. For the CDR3, the DNA is TGTGCCAGCAGTTACAAGGGACACCAAGAGACCCAGTACTTC. It yields the protein CASSYKGHQETQYF.